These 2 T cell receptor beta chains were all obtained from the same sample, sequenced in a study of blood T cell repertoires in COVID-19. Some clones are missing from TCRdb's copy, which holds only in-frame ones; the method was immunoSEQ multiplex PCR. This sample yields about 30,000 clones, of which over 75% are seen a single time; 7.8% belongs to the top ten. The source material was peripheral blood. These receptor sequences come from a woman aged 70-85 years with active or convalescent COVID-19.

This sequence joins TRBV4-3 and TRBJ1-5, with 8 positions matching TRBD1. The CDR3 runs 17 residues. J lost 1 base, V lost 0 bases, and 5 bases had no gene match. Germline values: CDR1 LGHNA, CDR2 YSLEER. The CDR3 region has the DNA TGCGCCAGCAGCCAAGAGAGGACAGGGTCAAGCAATCAGCCCCAGCATTTT. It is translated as CASSQERTGSSNQPQHF.

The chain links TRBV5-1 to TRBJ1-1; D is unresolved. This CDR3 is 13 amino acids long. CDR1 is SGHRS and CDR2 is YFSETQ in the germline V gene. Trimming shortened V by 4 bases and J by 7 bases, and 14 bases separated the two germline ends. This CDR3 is CASSRERSLEAFF. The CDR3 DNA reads TGCGCCAGCAGCAGAGAAAGGAGCCTTGAAGCTTTCTTT.